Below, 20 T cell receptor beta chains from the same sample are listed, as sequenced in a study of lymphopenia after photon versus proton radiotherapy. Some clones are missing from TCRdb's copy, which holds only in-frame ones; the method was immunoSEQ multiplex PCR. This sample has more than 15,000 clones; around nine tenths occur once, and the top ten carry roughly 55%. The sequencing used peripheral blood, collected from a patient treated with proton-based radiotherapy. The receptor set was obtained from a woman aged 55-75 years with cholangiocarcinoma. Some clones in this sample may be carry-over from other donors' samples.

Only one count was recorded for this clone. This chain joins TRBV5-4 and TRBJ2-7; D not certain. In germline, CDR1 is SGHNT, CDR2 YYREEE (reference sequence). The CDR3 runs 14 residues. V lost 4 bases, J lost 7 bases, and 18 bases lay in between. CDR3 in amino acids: CASSRKDRSQEQYF. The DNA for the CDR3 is TGTGCCAGCAGCCGGAAGGACCGGTCTCAGGAGCAGTACTTC.

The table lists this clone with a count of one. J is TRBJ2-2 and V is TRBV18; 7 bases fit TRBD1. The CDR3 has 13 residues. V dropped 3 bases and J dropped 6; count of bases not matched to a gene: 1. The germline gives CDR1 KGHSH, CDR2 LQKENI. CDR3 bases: TGTGCCAGCTCACCCGACAGGGCCGGGGAGCTGTTTTTT. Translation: CASSPDRAGELFF.

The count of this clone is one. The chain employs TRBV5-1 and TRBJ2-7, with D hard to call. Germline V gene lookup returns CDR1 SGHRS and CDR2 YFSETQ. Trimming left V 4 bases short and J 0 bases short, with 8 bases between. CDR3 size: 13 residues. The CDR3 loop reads CASSVPNSYEQYF. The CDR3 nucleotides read TGCGCCAGCAGCGTCCCCAACTCCTACGAGCAGTACTTC.

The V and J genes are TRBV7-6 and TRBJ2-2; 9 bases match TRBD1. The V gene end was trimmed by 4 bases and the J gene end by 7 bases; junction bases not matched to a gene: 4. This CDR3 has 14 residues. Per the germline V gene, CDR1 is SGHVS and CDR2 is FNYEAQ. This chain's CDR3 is CASSSQGAYGELFF. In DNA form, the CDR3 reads TGTGCCAGCAGCTCACAGGGGGCCTACGGGGAGCTGTTTTTT.

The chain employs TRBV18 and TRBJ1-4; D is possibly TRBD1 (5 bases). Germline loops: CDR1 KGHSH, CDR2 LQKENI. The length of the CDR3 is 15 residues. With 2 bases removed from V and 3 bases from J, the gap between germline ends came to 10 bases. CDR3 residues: CASSPGQGSNEKLFF. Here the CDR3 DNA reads TGTGCCAGCTCACCAGGTCAGGGTTCTAATGAAAAACTGTTTTTT. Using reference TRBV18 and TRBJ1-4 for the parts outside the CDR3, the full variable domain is NAGVMQNPRHLVRRRGQEARLRCSPMKGHSHVYWYRQLPEEGLKFMVYLQKENIIDESGMPKERFSAEFPKEGPSILRIQQVVRGDSAAYFCASSPGQGSNEKLFFGSGTQLSVL.

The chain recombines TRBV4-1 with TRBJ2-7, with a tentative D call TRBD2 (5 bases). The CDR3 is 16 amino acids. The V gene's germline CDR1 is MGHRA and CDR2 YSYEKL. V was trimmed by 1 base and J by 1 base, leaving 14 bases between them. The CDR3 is CASSQVGVRRSYEQYF. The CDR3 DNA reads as TGCGCCAGCAGCCAAGTCGGGGTAAGAAGGTCCTACGAGCAGTACTTC.

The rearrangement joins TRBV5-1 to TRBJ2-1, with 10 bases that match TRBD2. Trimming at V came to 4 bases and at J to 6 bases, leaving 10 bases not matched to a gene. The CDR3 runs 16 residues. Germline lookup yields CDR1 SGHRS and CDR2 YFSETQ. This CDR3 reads CASSPTSSGSGNEQFF. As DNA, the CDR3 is TGCGCCAGCAGCCCTACCTCTAGCGGGAGTGGCAATGAGCAGTTCTTC.

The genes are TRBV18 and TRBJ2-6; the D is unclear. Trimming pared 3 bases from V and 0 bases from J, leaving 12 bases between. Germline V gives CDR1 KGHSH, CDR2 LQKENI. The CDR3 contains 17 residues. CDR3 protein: CASSPNNPHSGANVLTF. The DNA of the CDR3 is TGTGCCAGCTCACCTAACAACCCGCACTCTGGGGCCAACGTCCTGACTTTC.

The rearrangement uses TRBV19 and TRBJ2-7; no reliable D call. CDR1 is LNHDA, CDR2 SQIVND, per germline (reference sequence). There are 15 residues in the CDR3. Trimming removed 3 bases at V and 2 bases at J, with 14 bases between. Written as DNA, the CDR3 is TGTGCCAGTAGTATCACCGCCTCAAGGGCCTACGAGCAGTACTTC. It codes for CASSITASRAYEQYF.

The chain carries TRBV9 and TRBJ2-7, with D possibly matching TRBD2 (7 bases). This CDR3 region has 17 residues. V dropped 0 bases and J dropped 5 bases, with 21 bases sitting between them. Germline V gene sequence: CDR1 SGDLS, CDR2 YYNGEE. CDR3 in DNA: TGTGCCAGCAGCGTAGGAATTCCAGGGGAGGGTCGGGACGAGCAGTACTTC. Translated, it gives CASSVGIPGEGRDEQYF.

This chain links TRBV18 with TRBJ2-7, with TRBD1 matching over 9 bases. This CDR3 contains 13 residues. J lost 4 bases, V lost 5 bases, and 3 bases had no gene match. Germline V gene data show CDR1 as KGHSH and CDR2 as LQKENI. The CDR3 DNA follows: TGTGCCAGCTCATCACAGGGGGCGTACGAGCAGTACTTC. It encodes CASSSQGAYEQYF. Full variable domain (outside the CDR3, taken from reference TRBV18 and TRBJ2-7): NAGVMQNPRHLVRRRGQEARLRCSPMKGHSHVYWYRQLPEEGLKFMVYLQKENIIDESGMPKERFSAEFPKEGPSILRIQQVVRGDSAAYFCASSSQGAYEQYFGPGTRLTVT.

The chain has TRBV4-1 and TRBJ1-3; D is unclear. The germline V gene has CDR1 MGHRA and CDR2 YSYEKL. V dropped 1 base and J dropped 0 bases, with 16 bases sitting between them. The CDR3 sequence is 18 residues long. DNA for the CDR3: TGCGCCAGCAGCCAAGGAAAGGCTGGGATGAGCTCTGGAAACACCATATATTTT. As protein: CASSQGKAGMSSGNTIYF.

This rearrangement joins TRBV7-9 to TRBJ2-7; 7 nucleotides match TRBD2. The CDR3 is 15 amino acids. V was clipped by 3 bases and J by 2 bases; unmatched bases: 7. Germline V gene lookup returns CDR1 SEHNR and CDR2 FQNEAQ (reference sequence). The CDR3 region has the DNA TGTGCCAGCAGCTTGAGAGAGCGGGAACCCTACGAGCAGTACTTC. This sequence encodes CASSLREREPYEQYF.

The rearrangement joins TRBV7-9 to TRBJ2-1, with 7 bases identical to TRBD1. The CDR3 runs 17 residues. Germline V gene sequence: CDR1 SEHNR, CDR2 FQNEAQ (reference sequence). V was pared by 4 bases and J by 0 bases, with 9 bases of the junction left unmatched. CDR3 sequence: CASSSQTGSGSYNEQFF. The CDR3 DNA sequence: TGTGCCAGCAGCTCACAGACAGGGTCGGGCTCCTACAATGAGCAGTTCTTC.

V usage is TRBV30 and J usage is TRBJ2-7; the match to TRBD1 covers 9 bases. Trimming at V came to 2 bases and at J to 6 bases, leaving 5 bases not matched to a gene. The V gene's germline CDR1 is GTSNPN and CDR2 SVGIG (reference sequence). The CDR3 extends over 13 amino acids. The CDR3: CAWSLGTGFEQYF. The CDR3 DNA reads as TGTGCCTGGAGTTTAGGGACAGGGTTCGAGCAGTACTTC.

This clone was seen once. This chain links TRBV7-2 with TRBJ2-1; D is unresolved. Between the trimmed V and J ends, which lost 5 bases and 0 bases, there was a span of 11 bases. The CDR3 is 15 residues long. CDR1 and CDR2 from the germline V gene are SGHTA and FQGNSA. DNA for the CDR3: TGTGCCAGCAGCCACGATATGAGCTCCTACAATGAGCAGTTCTTC. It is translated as CASSHDMSSYNEQFF.

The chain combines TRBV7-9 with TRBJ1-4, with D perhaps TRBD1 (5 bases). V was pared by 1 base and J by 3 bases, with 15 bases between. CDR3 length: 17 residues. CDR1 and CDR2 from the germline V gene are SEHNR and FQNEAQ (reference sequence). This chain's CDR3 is CASSLGQGRGANEKLFF. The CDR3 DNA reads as TGTGCCAGCAGCTTAGGCCAAGGCCGAGGGGCTAATGAAAAACTGTTTTTT.

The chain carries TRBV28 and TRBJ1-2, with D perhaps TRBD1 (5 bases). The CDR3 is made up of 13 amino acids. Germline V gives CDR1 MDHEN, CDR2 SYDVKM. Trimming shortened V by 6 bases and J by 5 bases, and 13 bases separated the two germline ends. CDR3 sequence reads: CASRIGGKYGYTF. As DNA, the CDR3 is TGTGCCAGCAGGATTGGGGGAAAATATGGCTACACCTTC.

The CDR3 nucleotides read TGCAGTGCTAGGGACGGTGGGACCCAGTACTTC. It yields the protein CSARDGGTQYF. This sequence joins TRBV20-1 and TRBJ2-5; D call uncertain. The CDR3 consists of 11 residues. Germline CDR1 is DFQATT and CDR2 is SNEGSKA (reference sequence). V gave up 3 bases and J gave up 7 bases, with 9 bases separating them.

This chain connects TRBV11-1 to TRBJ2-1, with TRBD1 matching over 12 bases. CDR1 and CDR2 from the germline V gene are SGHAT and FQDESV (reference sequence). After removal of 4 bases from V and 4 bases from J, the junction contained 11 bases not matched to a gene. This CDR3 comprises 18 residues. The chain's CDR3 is CASSYPPGTGGFYNEQFF. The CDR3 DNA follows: TGTGCCAGCAGCTACCCCCCCGGGACAGGGGGCTTTTACAATGAGCAGTTCTTC.